This entry lists 21 T cell receptor beta chains sequenced from one sample in a study of OX40 agonist ivuxolimab in advanced cancers. The repertoire was sequenced with immunoSEQ multiplex PCR; TCRdb's copy has only in-frame clones and lacks some. The repertoire holds about 54,000 clones, roughly 86% seen once, with 1% to 1.5% in the top ten. Sequencing used CD4+ or CD8+ T cells sorted from blood, obtained in a trial of the OX40 agonist ivuxolimab. Source of these receptors: an adult with an advanced solid tumor such as melanoma, head and neck, liver or kidney cancer.

A note on this clone: One junction end does not reproduce the germline sequence, and a read error may be involved. V usage is TRBV6-6 and J usage is TRBJ1-2; tentatively, D is TRBD1 (5 bases). Germline CDR1 reads MNHNY; CDR2 reads SVGAGI (reference sequence). This CDR3 region has 13 residues. The DNA for the CDR3 is TGTGCCAGCAGTTACTCAATCGACGACCCGGGGGCCTTC. Protein product: CASSYSIDDPGAF.

This clone has only a few counts. The J gene is TRBJ2-7, the V gene TRBV11-2, with D perhaps TRBD1 (6 bases). The CDR3 runs to 17 residues. The germline CDR1 and CDR2 sequences are SGHAT and FQNNGV. Trimming shortened V by 5 bases and J by 1 base, and 21 bases separated the two germline ends. Here the CDR3 reads CASSHLSGPGVSYEQYF. In DNA form, the CDR3 reads TGTGCCAGCAGCCACTTATCTGGCCCAGGGGTATCCTACGAGCAGTACTTC.

This clone was seen just once. The chain employs TRBV19 and TRBJ2-1, with 7 bases matching TRBD1. The junction had 8 bases not matched to a gene; V was cut back by 6 bases and J by 6 bases. The germline CDR1 and CDR2 sequences are LNHDA and SQIVND (reference sequence). This CDR3 has 14 amino acids. The CDR3 here is CASSRQGQGNEQFF. CDR3 DNA: TGTGCCAGTAGCCGACAGGGCCAGGGCAATGAGCAGTTCTTC.

The chain links TRBV5-1 to TRBJ2-1, with 10 bases aligning to TRBD2. Germline lookup yields CDR1 SGHRS and CDR2 YFSETQ. The CDR3 has 17 amino acids. V was clipped by 1 base and J by 0 bases; unmatched bases: 4. The CDR3 sequence is CASSLMASGGSYNEQFF. The CDR3 nucleotides are TGCGCCAGCAGCTTGATGGCTAGCGGGGGCTCCTACAATGAGCAGTTCTTC.

V usage is TRBV6-5 and J usage is TRBJ1-6, with D tentatively TRBD1 (6 bases). CDR1 is MNHEY and CDR2 is SVGAGI in the germline V gene. The CDR3 totals 14 residues. Between the trimmed V and J ends, which lost 5 bases and 3 bases, there was a span of 8 bases. The CDR3 here is CASSQGIYNSPLHF. In DNA, the CDR3 is TGTGCCAGCAGTCAGGGGATCTATAATTCACCCCTCCACTTT.

This clone has only a few counts. This chain connects TRBV11-2 to TRBJ2-3; D uncertain. The CDR3 length is 13 residues. V lost 8 bases to trimming and J lost 1 base, with 10 bases between them. Germline values: CDR1 SGHAT, CDR2 FQNNGV. Written as DNA, the CDR3 is TGTGCCAGCGGCCCGACTCGCACAGATACGCAGTATTTT. It specifies CASGPTRTDTQYF.

The chain employs TRBV9 and TRBJ2-1; 11 bases line up with TRBD2. This CDR3 spans 15 amino acids. After removal of 0 bases from V and 7 bases from J, the junction contained 3 bases not matched to a gene. Germline V gene lookup returns CDR1 SGDLS and CDR2 YYNGEE. The CDR3 DNA sequence: TGTGCCAGCAGCGTAGCTACTAGCGGGAGAAATGAGCAGTTCTTC. It yields the protein CASSVATSGRNEQFF. Together with reference TRBV9 and TRBJ2-1, the CDR3 gives the full variable domain: DSGVTQTPKHLITATGQRVTLRCSPRSGDLSVYWYQQSLDQGLQFLIQYYNGEERAKGNILERFSAQQFPDLHSELNLSSLELGDSALYFCASSVATSGRNEQFFGPGTRLTVL.

This chain joins TRBV6-5 and TRBJ2-7; TRBD1 matches 8 bases. Germline trimming cut 4 bases from V and 6 bases from J; bases unmatched to any gene: 8. In germline, CDR1 is MNHEY, CDR2 SVGAGI. The CDR3 spans 14 residues. CDR3 amino acids: CASSLWTGSPEQYF. CDR3 DNA: TGTGCCAGCAGTTTATGGACAGGGAGCCCCGAGCAGTACTTC.

The V gene is TRBV21-1, the J gene TRBJ1-4. TRBV21-1 is a pseudogene. The CDR3 contains 14 residues. Written as DNA, the CDR3 is TGTGCCAGCAGCAACGAAAACCTAAATGAAAAACTGTTTTTT. Its protein product is CASSNENLNEKLFF.

This clone is judged medium-sized. The rearrangement joins TRBV2 to TRBJ1-1; no definite D call. The V end was cut by 1 base, the J end by 7 bases, with 10 bases between. The CDR3 has 13 residues. Germline assignment: CDR1 SNHLY and CDR2 FYNNEI. CDR3 sequence (DNA): TGTGCCAGCAGTGAAGTGCGGGAAGGTGAAGCTTTCTTT. Translated, it gives CASSEVREGEAFF.

The genes are TRBV7-2 and TRBJ2-7; TRBD2 matches 12 bases. V lost 5 bases to trimming and J lost 6 bases; unmatched junction nucleotides: 8. Germline assignment: CDR1 SGHTA and CDR2 FQGNSA. The CDR3 sequence is 15 residues long. This chain's CDR3 is CASSRTSGAESEQYF. CDR3 DNA sequence: TGTGCCAGCAGCCGGACTAGCGGGGCTGAAAGCGAGCAGTACTTC. Drawing the rest from reference TRBV7-2 and TRBJ2-7, the complete variable domain is GAGVSQSPSNKVTEKGKDVELRCDPISGHTALYWYRQSLGQGLEFLIYFQGNSAPDKSGLPSDRFSAERTGGSVSTLTIQRTQQEDSAVYLCASSRTSGAESEQYFGPGTRLTVT.

The chain carries TRBV7-2 and TRBJ2-5; 10 bases align to TRBD2. This CDR3 has 16 amino acids. The trim removed 5 bases at V and 1 base at J, leaving 7 bases unmatched. The germline gives CDR1 SGHTA, CDR2 FQGNSA. As DNA, the CDR3 is TGTGCCAGCAGCAGGTCTAGCGGGAGAGGCCAAGAGACCCAGTACTTC. Translation gives CASSRSSGRGQETQYF. The full variable domain, rest sourced from reference TRBV7-2 and TRBJ2-5, is GAGVSQSPSNKVTEKGKDVELRCDPISGHTALYWYRQSLGQGLEFLIYFQGNSAPDKSGLPSDRFSAERTGGSVSTLTIQRTQQEDSAVYLCASSRSSGRGQETQYFGPGTRLLVL.

This clone was observed once. The chain carries TRBV5-4 and TRBJ1-1; D uncertain. V was shortened by 0 bases and J by 8 bases, with 20 bases between the two germline ends. Germline assignment: CDR1 SGHNT and CDR2 YYREEE (reference sequence). This CDR3 contains 16 residues. CDR3 coding DNA: TGTGCCAGCAGCTTGGCGGAGTTGGGGAGGGCGGCAGAAGCTTTCTTT. This sequence encodes CASSLAELGRAAEAFF.

This chain joins TRBV29-1 and TRBJ2-3, with TRBD2 matching over 7 bases. This CDR3 comprises 14 residues. Germline V gene sequence: CDR1 SQVTM, CDR2 ANQGSEA. Trimming removed 5 bases from V and 4 bases from J; junction bases left unmatched: 9. The CDR3 DNA reads TGCAGCGTTAAAGGGCGGGAGTCCCCAGATACGCAGTATTTT. Translated, it gives CSVKGRESPDTQYF.

The chain has TRBV5-1 and TRBJ2-7, with 8 bases fitting TRBD1. This CDR3 contains 15 residues. Germline CDR1 reads SGHRS; CDR2 reads YFSETQ. V was clipped by 0 bases and J by 6 bases; unmatched bases: 8. The CDR3 spells CASSLGTGPDAEQYF. DNA of the CDR3: TGCGCCAGCAGCTTGGGGACAGGGCCCGACGCCGAGCAGTACTTC.

The rearrangement joins TRBV28 to TRBJ2-1, with D possibly matching TRBD1 (5 bases). CDR3 length equals 15 residues. Trimming took 6 bases from V and 2 from J, leaving 14 bases between them. The germline CDR1 and CDR2 sequences are MDHEN and SYDVKM. Here the CDR3 DNA reads TGTGCCAGCAGAGGACATCCCACGACCTACAATGAGCAGTTCTTC. Amino acid sequence: CASRGHPTTYNEQFF.

The chain recombines TRBV6-6 with TRBJ2-7; D is possibly TRBD1 (5 bases). The CDR3 runs 12 residues. V gave up 6 bases and J gave up 4 bases, with 10 bases separating them. CDR1 MNHNY and CDR2 SVGAGI come from the germline V gene (reference sequence). The CDR3 sequence: CASRGRVYEQYF. The CDR3 nucleotides read TGTGCCAGCAGGGGCAGGGTTTACGAGCAGTACTTC.

V gene TRBV5-1 combines with J gene TRBJ1-6, with D uncertain. V dropped 0 bases and J dropped 10 bases, with 11 bases sitting between them. Germline CDR1 is SGHRS and CDR2 is YFSETQ. The CDR3 is 14 residues long. The CDR3 loop is CASSLERVGSPLHF. CDR3 coding DNA: TGCGCCAGCAGCTTGGAAAGGGTCGGCTCACCCCTCCACTTT.

The chain is built from TRBV19 and TRBJ2-2; perhaps TRBD1 as D (6 bases). The CDR3 has 14 amino acids. With 7 bases removed from V and 5 bases from J, the gap between germline ends came to 14 bases. CDR1 is LNHDA, CDR2 SQIVND, per germline (reference sequence). The CDR3 coding sequence is TGTGCCAGTAAACCGGGACACCCAACCGGGGAGCTGTTTTTT. Translating gives CASKPGHPTGELFF.

A few counts support this clone. This chain links TRBV7-7 with TRBJ1-1; D is undetermined. CDR3 size: 13 residues. V was trimmed by 1 base and J by 6 bases, leaving 9 bases between them. The germline gives CDR1 SSHAT, CDR2 FNYEAQ (reference sequence). The CDR3 loop is CASSLDRGAEAFF. The CDR3 DNA follows: TGTGCCAGCAGCTTAGACCGTGGGGCTGAAGCTTTCTTT. The full variable domain, its missing parts supplied by reference TRBV7-7 and TRBJ1-1, is GAGVSQSPRYKVTKRGQDVTLRCDPISSHATLYWYQQALGQGPEFLTYFNYEAQPDKSGLPSDRFSAERPEGSISTLTIQRTEQRDSAMYRCASSLDRGAEAFFGQGTRLTVV.

The chain links TRBV14 to TRBJ1-6, with D hard to call. The CDR3 runs to 12 residues. Germline values: CDR1 SGHDN, CDR2 FVKESK. The ends were cut back, 1 base at V and 11 bases at J, with 6 bases in the middle. CDR3 in amino acids: CASSQAGAPLHF. The CDR3 region has the DNA TGTGCCAGCAGCCAAGCTGGAGCACCCCTCCACTTT.